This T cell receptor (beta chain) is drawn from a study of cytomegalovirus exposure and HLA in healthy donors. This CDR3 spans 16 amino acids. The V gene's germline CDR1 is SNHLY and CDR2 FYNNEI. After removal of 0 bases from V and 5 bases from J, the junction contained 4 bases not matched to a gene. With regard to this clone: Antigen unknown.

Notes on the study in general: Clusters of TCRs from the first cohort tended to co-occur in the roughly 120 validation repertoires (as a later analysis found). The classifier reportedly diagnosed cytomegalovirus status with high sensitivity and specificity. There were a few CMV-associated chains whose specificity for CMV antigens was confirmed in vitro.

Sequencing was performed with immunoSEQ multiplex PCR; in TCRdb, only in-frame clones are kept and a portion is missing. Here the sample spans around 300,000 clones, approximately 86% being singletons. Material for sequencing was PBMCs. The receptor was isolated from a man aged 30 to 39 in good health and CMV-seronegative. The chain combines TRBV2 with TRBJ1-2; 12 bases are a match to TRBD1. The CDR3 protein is CASSEAGGQGAYGYTF. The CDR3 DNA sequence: TGTGCCAGCAGTGAAGCGGGGGGACAGGGGGCTTATGGCTACACCTTC.